Here is one TCR beta chain with its context. The CDR3 totals 14 residues. J lost 3 bases, V lost 4 bases, and 6 bases had no gene match. Per the germline V gene, CDR1 is SGHNT and CDR2 is YYREEE (reference sequence). This record belongs to a study of blood T cell repertoires in COVID-19. Study overall: Sites in the United States, Italy and Spain provided acute and convalescent COVID-19 samples. From T cells, B-cell-depleted T cells, or PBMCs came the material, which was cDNA or gDNA.

Original handling: Quantification of nucleated cells was approximated via reference gene primer amplification. Data came from immunoSEQ multiplex PCR; TCRdb stores just in-frame clones and leaves some out. V and J calls and clone size are as listed in that table; D and trimming were resolved from the DNA. Of about 88,000 clones listed, about 90% were seen once; the top ten hold roughly 14%. This chain uses TRBV5-4 with TRBJ2-7; 8 nucleotides align to TRBD1. This sequence originates from a male donor with acute or convalescent COVID-19. Sequenced sample: peripheral blood. The chain's CDR3 is CASSTGGRNYEQYF. The CDR3 nucleotides read TGTGCCAGCAGCACAGGGGGAAGGAACTACGAGCAGTACTTC.